These 11 T cell receptor beta chains share one sample of origin, sequenced in a study of control samples from healthy donors and cancer patients. Profiled with immunoSEQ multiplex PCR; TCRdb holds only in-frame clones, not every one. The sample contains 100,000 to 150,000 clones, 92% of which appear only once. Source material: blood. These receptors came from a woman aged 45-65 years in good health.

The chain combines TRBV5-4 with TRBJ2-1, with D unclear. CDR3 length equals 12 residues. With 5 bases removed from V and 9 bases from J, the gap between germline ends came to 12 bases. The germline CDR1 and CDR2 sequences are SGHNT and YYREEE (reference sequence). This CDR3 is CASSPVRGEQFF. The CDR3 DNA is TGTGCCAGCAGTCCGGTACGTGGTGAGCAGTTCTTC.

This chain uses TRBV6-5 with TRBJ1-1; D is uncertain. V was trimmed by 2 bases and J by 1 base, leaving 8 bases between them. The CDR3 runs to 14 residues. CDR1 and CDR2 from the germline V gene are MNHEY and SVGAGI. The DNA of the CDR3 is TGTGCCAGCAGTTACACTACCCGGAACACTGAAGCTTTCTTT. Amino acids: CASSYTTRNTEAFF.

The chain links TRBV28 to TRBJ1-1; D is ambiguous. Germline CDR1 MDHEN, CDR2 SYDVKM. Trimming took 6 bases from V and 2 from J, leaving 4 bases between them. This CDR3 is 11 amino acids long. CDR3 protein: CASRYNTEAFF. CDR3 bases: TGTGCCAGCAGATATAACACTGAAGCTTTCTTT.

This chain connects TRBV3-1 (or the pseudogene TRBV3-2) to TRBJ2-7; TRBD2 agrees at 13 bases. Germline V gene sequence: CDR1 LGHDT, CDR2 YNNKEL (reference sequence). This CDR3 is built from 18 residues. The junction had 8 bases not matched to a gene; V was cut back by 0 bases and J by 3 bases. This chain's CDR3 is CASSQEEGLAGLSYEQYF. In nucleotides, the CDR3 is TGTGCCAGCAGCCAAGAGGAGGGACTAGCGGGACTGAGCTACGAGCAGTACTTC.

This chain connects TRBV28 to TRBJ1-4; 7 bases match TRBD1. The CDR3 runs 15 residues. In germline, CDR1 is MDHEN, CDR2 SYDVKM. The V and J ends lost 10 bases and 8 bases, in that order; junction bases with no gene match: 16. Written as DNA, the CDR3 is TGTGCCACCGCGTTGTTGACAGGGTCACGGGAAAAACTGTTTTTT. Protein: CATALLTGSREKLFF.

The CDR3 bases are TGTGCCAGCAGTCCCCAAGACACCGGGGAGCTGTTTTTT. Translation gives CASSPQDTGELFF. J is TRBJ2-2 and V is TRBV6-5; D gene ambiguous. V shed 5 bases and J shed 3 bases, with 7 bases lying between them. The CDR3 runs to 13 residues. The germline V gene encodes CDR1 MNHEY and CDR2 SVGAGI.

The chain employs TRBV15 and TRBJ1-5; D remains ambiguous. The assigned J gene may be wrong: the sequence end matches TRBJ2-3 better. The length of the CDR3 is 14 residues. Germline CDR1 LNHNV, CDR2 YYDKDF (reference sequence). The CDR3, as DNA: TGTGCCACCAGCTCACGAACCACGGGCTTGCCCCAGTATTTT. It codes for CATSSRTTGLPQYF.

The genes are TRBV6-5 and TRBJ2-3; the D gene is possibly TRBD2 (5 bases). The CDR3 consists of 12 residues. Germline loops: CDR1 MNHEY, CDR2 SVGAGI. The germline V and J ends were trimmed by 7 bases and 5 bases, with 10 bases remaining between them. The CDR3, as DNA: TGTGCCAGCATACTACGGGGAGATACGCAGTATTTT. It specifies CASILRGDTQYF.

This chain uses TRBV18 with TRBJ2-1, with TRBD2 as a possible D gene (7 bases). CDR3 length equals 17 residues. Germline values: CDR1 KGHSH, CDR2 LQKENI. Trimming removed 3 bases at V and 5 bases at J, with 20 bases between. CDR3 loop: CASSPGAGGGGNNEQFF. The DNA for the CDR3 is TGTGCCAGCTCACCTGGGGCTGGTGGGGGGGGCAACAATGAGCAGTTCTTC. Combining the CDR3 with reference TRBV18 and TRBJ2-1 gives the whole variable domain NAGVMQNPRHLVRRRGQEARLRCSPMKGHSHVYWYRQLPEEGLKFMVYLQKENIIDESGMPKERFSAEFPKEGPSILRIQQVVRGDSAAYFCASSPGAGGGGNNEQFFGPGTRLTVL.

V and J are TRBV6-1 and TRBJ1-1; D might be TRBD1 (6 bases). Per the germline V gene, CDR1 is MNHNS and CDR2 is SASEGT. This CDR3 has 16 amino acids. V was cut by 2 bases and J by 7 bases, with 20 bases left in between. The CDR3 protein is CASSERDGQFSFEAFF. The CDR3, as DNA: TGTGCCAGCAGTGAAAGGGATGGACAGTTCTCCTTTGAAGCTTTCTTT.

This clone is a singleton in its sample. This sequence joins TRBV6-5 and TRBJ1-5, with D tentatively TRBD1 (6 bases). Germline V gene sequence: CDR1 MNHEY, CDR2 SVGAGI. This CDR3 is 15 amino acids long. The V gene lost 6 bases and the J gene lost 0 bases, with 12 bases spanning the gap. Here the CDR3 DNA reads TGTGCCAGCAGAACAGGGACAAATAGCAATCAGCCCCAGCATTTT. Translating it yields CASRTGTNSNQPQHF.